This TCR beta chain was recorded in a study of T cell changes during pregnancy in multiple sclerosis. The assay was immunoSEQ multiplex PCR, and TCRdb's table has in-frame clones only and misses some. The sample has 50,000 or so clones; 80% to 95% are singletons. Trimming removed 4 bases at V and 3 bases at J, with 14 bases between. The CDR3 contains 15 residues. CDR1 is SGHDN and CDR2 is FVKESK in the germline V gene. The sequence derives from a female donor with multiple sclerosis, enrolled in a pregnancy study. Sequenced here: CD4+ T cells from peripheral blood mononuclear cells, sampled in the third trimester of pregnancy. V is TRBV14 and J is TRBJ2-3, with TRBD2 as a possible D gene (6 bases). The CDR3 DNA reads TGTGCCAGCAGCCGGACGTCCGGAGGGACAGATACGCAGTATTTT. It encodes CASSRTSGGTDTQYF.